Each of the 25 T cell receptor beta chains below was sequenced from the same sample in a study of cytomegalovirus exposure and HLA in healthy donors. PCR primers comprised 60 Vbeta and 13 Jbeta primers. Clones were sequenced by immunoSEQ multiplex PCR, and TCRdb holds only the in-frame ones, with some missing. The data show tens of thousands of clones, approximately 78% seen once. The specimen sequenced was PBMCs. These TCRs come from a female donor in good health and CMV-seronegative.

The chain employs TRBV12-5 and TRBJ2-7; 8 bases are a match to TRBD1. Trimming took 1 base from V and 2 from J; bases not matched to a gene: 4. The CDR3 runs to 15 residues. Looked up from germline, CDR1 is LGHNT and CDR2 is FRNRAP. CDR3 amino acids: CASGLGDRGPYEQYF. Written as DNA, the CDR3 is TGTGCTAGTGGTTTGGGAGACAGGGGCCCCTACGAGCAGTACTTC.

The V gene is TRBV6-1, the J gene TRBJ2-7; TRBD2 matches at 7 bases. The germline CDR1 and CDR2 sequences are MNHNS and SASEGT. The ends lost 5 bases at V and 7 bases at J; junction bases unmatched: 11. There are 14 residues in the CDR3. CDR3 in amino acids: CASSSGTSGGEQYF. The CDR3 DNA reads TGTGCCAGCAGTAGCGGGACCTCTGGGGGGGAGCAGTACTTC.

The chain has TRBV19 and TRBJ1-5; D remains ambiguous. The CDR3 loop spans 15 amino acids. V dropped 7 bases and J dropped 3 bases, with 16 bases sitting between them. CDR1 and CDR2 from the germline V gene are LNHDA and SQIVND (reference sequence). The CDR3 region is CASNGQWASNQPQHF. CDR3 nucleotides: TGTGCCAGTAACGGCCAGTGGGCTTCCAATCAGCCCCAGCATTTT.

The rearrangement links TRBV4-3 to TRBJ2-3; 9 bases agree with TRBD1. Trimming removed 3 bases from V and 5 bases from J; junction bases left unmatched: 12. The CDR3 consists of 17 residues. Germline CDR1 is LGHNA and CDR2 is YSLEER. CDR3 amino acids: CASSQAIPGTGQDTQYF. DNA for the CDR3: TGCGCCAGCAGCCAGGCCATACCCGGGACAGGGCAAGATACGCAGTATTTT.

This chain joins TRBV19 and TRBJ1-6; TRBD1 matches 9 bases. Germline V lookup: CDR1 LNHDA, CDR2 SQIVND (reference sequence). Trimming cost V 10 bases and J 10 bases; bases outside gene matches: 8. The CDR3 length is 13 residues. The CDR3 protein is CATRDRVGSPLHF. The CDR3 DNA reads as TGTGCCACCCGGGACAGGGTAGGATCACCCCTCCACTTT. Full variable domain (rest looked up from reference TRBV19 and TRBJ1-6): DGGITQSPKYLFRKEGQNVTLSCEQNLNHDAMYWYRQDPGQGLRLIYYSQIVNDFQKGDIAEGYSVSREKKESFPLTVTSAQKNPTAFYLCATRDRVGSPLHFGNGTRLTVT.

The genes are TRBV19 and TRBJ2-1, with 7 bases identical to TRBD2. Losses at the gene ends were 1 base for V and 10 bases for J; bases not matched to a gene: 7. CDR1 is LNHDA and CDR2 is SQIVND in the germline V gene (reference sequence). The CDR3 is 14 amino acids. The CDR3 sequence is CASSIVSGGLEQFF. The DNA for the CDR3 is TGTGCCAGTAGTATAGTCTCGGGGGGTCTCGAGCAGTTCTTC.

The V gene is TRBV7-6, the J gene TRBJ1-1; 7 bases match TRBD1. CDR3 length equals 13 residues. Germline CDR1 SGHVS, CDR2 FNYEAQ. The V gene end was trimmed by 2 bases and the J gene end by 3 bases; junction bases not matched to a gene: 0. CDR3 residues: CASSLQGDTEAFF. The CDR3 coding sequence is TGTGCCAGCAGCTTACAGGGGGACACTGAAGCTTTCTTT.

The chain recombines TRBV7-2 with TRBJ1-1; D remains unclear. CDR1 is SGHTA and CDR2 is FQGNSA in the germline V gene. V shed 1 base and J shed 13 bases, with 16 bases lying between them. The CDR3 loop spans 13 amino acids. The CDR3 sequence: CASSLEGTRRGFF. CDR3 DNA sequence: TGTGCCAGCAGCTTAGAAGGAACCCGCCGCGGTTTCTTT.

The chain links TRBV30 to TRBJ1-1; tentative D call: TRBD1 (5 bases). The germline V gene encodes CDR1 GTSNPN and CDR2 SVGIG (reference sequence). CDR3 length: 16 amino acids. V was pared by 1 base and J by 0 bases, with 15 bases between. The CDR3 coding sequence is TGTGCCTGGAGTGCTATTTCGGACAAAGTGAACACTGAAGCTTTCTTT. Its protein is CAWSAISDKVNTEAFF. Using reference TRBV30 and TRBJ1-1 for the parts outside the CDR3, the full variable domain is SQTIHQWPATLVQPVGSPLSLECTVEGTSNPNLYWYRQAAGRGLQLLFYSVGIGQISSEVPQNLSASRPQDRQFILSSKKLLLSDSGFYLCAWSAISDKVNTEAFFGQGTRLTVV.

The genes are TRBV9 and TRBJ1-6; 7 bases are a match to TRBD1. Germline V CDR1 and CDR2: SGDLS, YYNGEE. Trimming cost V 3 bases and J 7 bases; bases outside gene matches: 13. CDR3 size: 17 residues. The CDR3 loop is CASSALFAGTANSPLHF. The DNA of the CDR3 is TGTGCCAGCAGCGCACTTTTTGCTGGGACAGCCAATTCACCCCTCCACTTT.

V and J are TRBV7-3 and TRBJ2-5, with 7 positions matching TRBD2. CDR1 SGHTA and CDR2 FQGTGA come from the germline V gene. This CDR3 has 16 amino acids. V lost 6 bases, J lost 3 bases, and 13 bases stayed unmatched. The CDR3 nucleotides read TGTGCCAGCAGTCCCGGGGGGTTGGGGTATAAAGAGACCCAGTACTTC. Translating gives CASSPGGLGYKETQYF. Full variable domain (rest looked up from reference TRBV7-3 and TRBJ2-5): GAGVSQTPSNKVTEKGKYVELRCDPISGHTALYWYRQSLGQGPEFLIYFQGTGAADDSGLPNDRFFAVRPEGSVSTLKIQRTERGDSAVYLCASSPGGLGYKETQYFGPGTRLLVL.

The rearrangement uses TRBV5-1 and TRBJ2-7; 9 bases are shared with TRBD1. The CDR3 extends over 16 amino acids. Germline V gene sequence: CDR1 SGHRS, CDR2 YFSETQ. The junction had 9 bases not matched to a gene; V was cut back by 4 bases and J by 1 base. CDR3 coding DNA: TGCGCCAGCAGCGCCCCCTTAGGACAGGGGTCCTACGAGCAGTACTTC. This encodes CASSAPLGQGSYEQYF.

This clone was seen only a few times. The rearrangement links TRBV7-3 to TRBJ2-2, with D perhaps TRBD2 (5 bases). Trimming took off 5 bases at V and 8 bases at J, with 15 bases between the two ends. This CDR3 spans 14 amino acids. Germline CDR1 is SGHTA and CDR2 is FQGTGA. The CDR3 is CASSRAASTGELFF. DNA for the CDR3: TGTGCCAGCAGCCGAGCGGCCTCCACGGGGGAGCTGTTTTTT.

The rearrangement joins TRBV14 to TRBJ2-1; 9 bases are a match to TRBD2. CDR3 length: 14 residues. CDR1 is SGHDN, CDR2 FVKESK, per germline. V trimming: 5 bases; J trimming: 7 bases; junction bases outside the gene matches: 6. Written as DNA, the CDR3 is TGTGCCAGCAGCGAATCGCGGGGGGGTAATGAGCAGTTCTTC. Translating it yields CASSESRGGNEQFF.

This clone was seen just once. The chain joins TRBV7-3 to TRBJ1-1, with TRBD1 matching 7 bases. CDR3 length: 16 residues. J lost 1 base, V lost 5 bases, and 10 bases had no gene match. Germline CDR1 and CDR2: SGHTA and FQGTGA. CDR3 nucleotide sequence: TGTGCCAGCAGCCTCCAGGGGGGACAGAAGAACACTGAAGCTTTCTTT. Encoded protein: CASSLQGGQKNTEAFF.

The J gene is TRBJ2-3, the V gene TRBV4-2; TRBD2 is a possible D gene (5 bases). Germline CDR1 and CDR2: LGHNA and YNFKEQ. With 4 bases removed from V and 6 bases from J, the gap between germline ends came to 8 bases. The CDR3 consists of 12 residues. CDR3 loop: CASSRSGDTQYF. CDR3 sequence (DNA): TGTGCCAGCAGCCGGTCGGGGGATACGCAGTATTTT.

V gene TRBV9 combines with J gene TRBJ2-6; 7 positions agree with TRBD1. V shed 5 bases and J 2 bases; nucleotides not matched to a gene: 7. Germline V gene data show CDR1 as SGDLS and CDR2 as YYNGEE. This CDR3 spans 16 amino acids. The CDR3 DNA is TGTGCCAGCAGGGATCCTAGGGGGCCTGGGGCCAACGTCCTGACTTTC. This sequence encodes CASRDPRGPGANVLTF.

J is TRBJ1-5 and V is TRBV19; D might be TRBD1 (6 bases). CDR3 size: 15 residues. V gave up 5 bases and J gave up 0 bases, with 11 bases separating them. Germline lookup yields CDR1 LNHDA and CDR2 SQIVND (reference sequence). The CDR3 loop is CASSSQGRSNQPQHF. The CDR3 DNA reads as TGTGCCAGTAGTTCCCAGGGGCGTAGCAATCAGCCCCAGCATTTT.

This chain joins TRBV11-2 and TRBJ1-4, with TRBD1 identical over 7 bases. Germline lookup yields CDR1 SGHAT and CDR2 FQNNGV. With V trimmed by 1 base and J by 5 bases, 4 bases remained unmatched. This CDR3 has 15 amino acids. CDR3 region: CASSLGDRDNEKLFF. DNA for the CDR3: TGTGCCAGCAGCTTAGGGGACAGAGACAATGAAAAACTGTTTTTT.

The chain employs TRBV7-9 and TRBJ1-3; D is possibly TRBD1 (5 bases). V was shortened by 2 bases and J by 0 bases, with 8 bases between the two germline ends. CDR3 length equals 15 residues. CDR1 and CDR2 (germline): SEHNR, FQNEAQ (reference sequence). The CDR3 DNA is TGTGCCAGCAGCTTACGGGGGATCTCTGGAAACACCATATATTTT. It encodes CASSLRGISGNTIYF.

As to this clone: The CDR3 does not end in the conserved phenylalanine or tryptophan, so this is likely a read error. This sequence joins TRBV27 and TRBJ1-2; D remains ambiguous. The V end lost 2 bases, the J end lost 1 base, and 17 bases lay between the germline ends. The CDR3 runs to 17 residues. Per germline, CDR1 MNHEY and CDR2 SMNVEV (reference sequence). Here the CDR3 reads CASSLGLLGRGNYGYTV. The CDR3 coding sequence is TGTGCCAGCAGTTTAGGTCTCCTAGGCCGGGGTAACTATGGCTACACCGTC.

The CDR3 loop is CASSHRARNTGELFF. As DNA, the CDR3 is TGTGCCAGTAGTCACAGGGCCAGGAACACCGGGGAGCTGTTTTTT. The chain couples TRBV19 to TRBJ2-2; maybe TRBD1 (6 bases). This CDR3 has 15 amino acids. The V gene's germline CDR1 is LNHDA and CDR2 SQIVND (reference sequence). The V end was cut by 5 bases, the J end by 1 base, with 11 bases between.

CDR3 region: CASKLRGAKNIQYF. Written as DNA, the CDR3 is TGTGCCAGCAAACTCAGGGGAGCCAAAAACATTCAGTACTTC. This chain joins TRBV2 and TRBJ2-4; a weak D match, TRBD1 (6 bases). The V gene's germline CDR1 is SNHLY and CDR2 FYNNEI. This CDR3 has 14 residues. V lost 7 bases to trimming and J lost 0 bases, with 10 bases between them.

The chain employs TRBV21-1 and TRBJ2-5; the table's D gene call, TRBD1, was not cross checked with the DNA. TRBV21-1 is termed a pseudogene. This CDR3 spans 15 amino acids. The CDR3, as DNA: TGTGCCAGCAGCGCCTCACGGACAGGGGAAGAGACCCAGTACTTC. Translated: CASSASRTGEETQYF.

The V call is TRBV29-1, the J call TRBJ2-1; D call uncertain. Looked up from germline, CDR1 is SQVTM and CDR2 is ANQGSEA. The length of the CDR3 is 11 residues. Trimming cost V 5 bases and J 5 bases, with 7 bases left between them. As DNA, the CDR3 is TGCAGCGTTAGTAGCCACAATGAGCAGTTCTTC. Protein product: CSVSSHNEQFF.